Listed below are T cell receptor beta chains from one sample, sequenced in a study of early T cells in non-severe SARS-CoV-2 infection. From the 5' RACE reads, TCRdb called clonotypes with MiXCR, one entry per CDR3 protein. The sample comprises 40,000 to 60,000 distinct CDR3 sequences, around 6.4% of which are singletons, and around 6.9% rests with the top ten. Material: whole blood, obtained at baseline. The receptors were gathered from an adult who was a healthcare worker with PCR-confirmed SARS-CoV-2 infection or an uninfected control (not recorded which). The CDR3 runs from the conserved cysteine through the conserved F or W. D genes are given only for firm matches. Not all rows give a size; the values are once, few, many and, for expanded clones, a class.

NA	NA	TRBV5-4	TRBJ1-2	TGTGCCAGCACGCCGGACTGGGGCTATGGCTACACCTTC	CASTPDWGYGYTF
many	NA	TRBV18	TRBJ1-5	TGTGCCAGCTCCCGGGACCTCAATCAGCCCCAGCATTTT	CASSRDLNQPQHF
few	TRBD1	TRBV5-6	TRBJ2-2	TGTGCCAGCAGCTCGGGACAGGGGGCCGGGGAGCTGTTTTTT	CASSSGQGAGELFF
many	NA	TRBV29-1	TRBJ2-4	TGCAGCGTTGAAGATCGAGGGTACGGCAAAAACATTCAGTACTTC	CSVEDRGYGKNIQYF
NA	TRBD1	TRBV2	TRBJ1-5	TGTGCCAGCAGTGAGGTCCCAGGGGGTATCAATCAGCCCCAGCATTTT	CASSEVPGGINQPQHF
NA	NA	TRBV12-5	TRBJ1-6	TGTGCTAGTAAAGCCCTGAACAATTCACCCCTCCACTTT	CASKALNNSPLHF
many	TRBD2	TRBV5-4	TRBJ2-7	TGTGCCAGCAGCCCTCCTAGCGGCCGGAACTACGAGCAGTACTTC	CASSPPSGRNYEQYF
NA	NA	TRBV5-1	TRBJ2-7	TGCACCAGCAGCTTGGACTATGGACGCTACGAGCAGTACTTC	CTSSLDYGRYEQYF
many	NA	TRBV4-2	TRBJ2-1	TGTGCCAGCAGCCAAGAAGGTGGGAGTTACAATGAGCAGTTCTTC	CASSQEGGSYNEQFF
many	NA	TRBV29-1	TRBJ2-7	TGCAGCGTTGGACTACCCTACGAGCAGTACTTC	CSVGLPYEQYF
many	NA	TRBV9	TRBJ1-1	TGTGCCAGCAGCGTAGGAAGCGGTGGAGACACTGAAGCTTTCTTT	CASSVGSGGDTEAFF
NA	NA	TRBV7-6	TRBJ2-2	TGTGCCAGCAGCTTATACGGGGAGCTGTTTTTT	CASSLYGELFF
few	NA	TRBV5-4	TRBJ1-2	TGTGCCAGCAGCTTCAGGGTGAATAAGGGCTACACCTTC	CASSFRVNKGYTF
few	TRBD1	TRBV15	TRBJ2-2	TGTGCCACCAGCAAGGACAGGGGGCGTTTGGCCGGGGAGCTGTTTTTT	CATSKDRGRLAGELFF